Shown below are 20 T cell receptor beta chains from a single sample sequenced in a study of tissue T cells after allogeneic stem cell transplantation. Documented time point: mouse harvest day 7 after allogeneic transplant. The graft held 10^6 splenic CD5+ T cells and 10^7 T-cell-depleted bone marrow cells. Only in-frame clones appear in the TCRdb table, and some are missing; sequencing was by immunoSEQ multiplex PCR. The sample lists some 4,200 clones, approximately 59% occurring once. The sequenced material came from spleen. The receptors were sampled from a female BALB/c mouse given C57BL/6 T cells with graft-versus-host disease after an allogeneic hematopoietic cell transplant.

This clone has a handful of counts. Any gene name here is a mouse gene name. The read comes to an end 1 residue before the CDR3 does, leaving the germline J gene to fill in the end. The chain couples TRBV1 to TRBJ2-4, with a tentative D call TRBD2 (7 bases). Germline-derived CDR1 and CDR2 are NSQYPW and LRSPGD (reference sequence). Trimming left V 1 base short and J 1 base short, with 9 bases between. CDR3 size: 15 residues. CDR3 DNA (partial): TGCACCTGCAGTGCAGGAGGGGGGGGTCAAAACACCTTGTAC. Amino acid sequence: CTCSAGGGGQNTLY. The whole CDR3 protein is CTCSAGGGGQNTLYF.

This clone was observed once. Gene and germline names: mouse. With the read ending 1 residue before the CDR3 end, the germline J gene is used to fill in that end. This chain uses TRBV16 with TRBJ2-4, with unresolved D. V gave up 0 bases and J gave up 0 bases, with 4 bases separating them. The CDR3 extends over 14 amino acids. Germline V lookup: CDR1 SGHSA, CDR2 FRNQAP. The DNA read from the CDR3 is TGTGCAAGCAGCTTAGATTTGAGTCAAAACACCTTGTAC. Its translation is CASSLDLSQNTLY. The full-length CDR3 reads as CASSLDLSQNTLYF.

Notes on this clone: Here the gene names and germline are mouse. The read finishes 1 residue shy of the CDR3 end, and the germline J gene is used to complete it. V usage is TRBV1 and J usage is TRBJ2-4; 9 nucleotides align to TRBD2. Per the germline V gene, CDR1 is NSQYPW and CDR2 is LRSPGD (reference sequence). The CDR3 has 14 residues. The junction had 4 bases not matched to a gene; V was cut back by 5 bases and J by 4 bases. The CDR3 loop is CTCSPHWGENTLYF. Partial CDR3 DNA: TGCACCTGCAGTCCCCACTGGGGGGAAAACACCTTGTAC.

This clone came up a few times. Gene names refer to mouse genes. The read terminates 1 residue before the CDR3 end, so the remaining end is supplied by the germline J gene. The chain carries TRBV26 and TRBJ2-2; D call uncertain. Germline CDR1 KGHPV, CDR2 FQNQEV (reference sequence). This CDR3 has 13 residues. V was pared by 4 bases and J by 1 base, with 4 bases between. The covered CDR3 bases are TGTGCCAGCAGTCAGGGAAACACCGGGCAGCTCTAC. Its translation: CASSQGNTGQLY. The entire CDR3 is CASSQGNTGQLYF.

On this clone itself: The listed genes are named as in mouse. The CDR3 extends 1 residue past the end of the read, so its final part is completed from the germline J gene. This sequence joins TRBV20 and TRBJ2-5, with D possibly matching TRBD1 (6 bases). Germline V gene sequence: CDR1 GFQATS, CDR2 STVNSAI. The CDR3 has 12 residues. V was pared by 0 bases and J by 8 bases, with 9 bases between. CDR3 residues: CGARDRGGTQYF. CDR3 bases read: TGTGGTGCTAGGGACAGGGGAGGCACCCAGTAC.

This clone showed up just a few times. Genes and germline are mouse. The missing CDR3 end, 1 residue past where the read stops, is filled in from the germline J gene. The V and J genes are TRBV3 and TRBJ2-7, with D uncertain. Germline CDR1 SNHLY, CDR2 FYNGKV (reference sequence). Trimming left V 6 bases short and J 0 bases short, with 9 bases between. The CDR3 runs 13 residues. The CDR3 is CASSQDNSYEQYF. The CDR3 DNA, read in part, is TGTGCCAGCAGTCAAGACAACTCCTATGAACAGTAC.

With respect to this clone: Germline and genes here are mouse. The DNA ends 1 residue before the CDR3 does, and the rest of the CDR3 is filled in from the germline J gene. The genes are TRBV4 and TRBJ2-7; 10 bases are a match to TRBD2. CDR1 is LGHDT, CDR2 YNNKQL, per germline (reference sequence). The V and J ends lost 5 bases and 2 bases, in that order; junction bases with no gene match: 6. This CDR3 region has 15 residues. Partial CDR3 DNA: TGTGCCAGCAGCAGACTGGGGGGCCTTCCCTATGAACAGTAC. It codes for CASSRLGGLPYEQY. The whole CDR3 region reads CASSRLGGLPYEQYF.

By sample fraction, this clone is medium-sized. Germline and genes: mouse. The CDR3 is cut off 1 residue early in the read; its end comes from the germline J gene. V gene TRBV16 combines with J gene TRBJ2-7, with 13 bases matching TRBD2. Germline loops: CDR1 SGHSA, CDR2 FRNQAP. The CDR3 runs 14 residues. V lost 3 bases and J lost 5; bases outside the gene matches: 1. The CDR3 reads CASSLDWGGDEQYF. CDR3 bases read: TGTGCAAGCAGCTTGGACTGGGGGGGCGATGAACAGTAC.

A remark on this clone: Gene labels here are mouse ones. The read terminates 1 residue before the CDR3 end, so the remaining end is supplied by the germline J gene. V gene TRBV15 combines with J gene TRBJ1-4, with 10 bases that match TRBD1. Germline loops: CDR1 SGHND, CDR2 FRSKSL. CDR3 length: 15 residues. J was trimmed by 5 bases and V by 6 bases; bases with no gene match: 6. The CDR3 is CASSPRDRGNERLFF. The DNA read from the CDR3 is TGTGCCAGCAGCCCCCGGGACAGGGGAAACGAAAGATTATTT.

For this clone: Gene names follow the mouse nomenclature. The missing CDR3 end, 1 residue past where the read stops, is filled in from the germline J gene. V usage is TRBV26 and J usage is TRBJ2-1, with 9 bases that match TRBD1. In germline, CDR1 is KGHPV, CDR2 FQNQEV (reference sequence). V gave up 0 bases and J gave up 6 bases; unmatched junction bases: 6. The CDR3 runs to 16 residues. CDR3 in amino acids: CASSLSSGQGRAEQFF. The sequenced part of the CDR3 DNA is TGTGCCAGCAGTCTGTCGTCTGGACAGGGGCGTGCTGAGCAGTTC. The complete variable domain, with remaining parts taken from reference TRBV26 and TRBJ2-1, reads NSKVIQTPRYLVKGQGQKAKMRCIPEKGHPVVFWYQQNKNNEFKFLINFQNQEVLQQIDMTEKRFSAECPSNSPCSLEIQSSEAGDSALYLCASSLSSGQGRAEQFFGPGTRLTVL.

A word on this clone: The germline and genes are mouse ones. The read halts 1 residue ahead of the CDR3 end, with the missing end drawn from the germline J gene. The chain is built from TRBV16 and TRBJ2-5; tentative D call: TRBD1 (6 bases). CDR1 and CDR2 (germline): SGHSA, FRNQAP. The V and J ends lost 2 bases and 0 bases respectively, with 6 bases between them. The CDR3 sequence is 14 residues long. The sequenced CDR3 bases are TGTGCAAGCAGCTTAAGGGGGAACCAAGACACCCAGTAC. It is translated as CASSLRGNQDTQY. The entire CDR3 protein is CASSLRGNQDTQYF.

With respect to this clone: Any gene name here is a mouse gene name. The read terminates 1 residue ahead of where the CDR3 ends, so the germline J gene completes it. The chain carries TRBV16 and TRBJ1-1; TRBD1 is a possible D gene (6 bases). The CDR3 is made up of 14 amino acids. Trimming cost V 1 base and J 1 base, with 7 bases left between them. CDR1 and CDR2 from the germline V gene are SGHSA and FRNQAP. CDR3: CASSLGGQNTEVFF. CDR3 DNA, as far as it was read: TGTGCAAGCAGCTTAGGGGGACAAAACACAGAAGTCTTC.

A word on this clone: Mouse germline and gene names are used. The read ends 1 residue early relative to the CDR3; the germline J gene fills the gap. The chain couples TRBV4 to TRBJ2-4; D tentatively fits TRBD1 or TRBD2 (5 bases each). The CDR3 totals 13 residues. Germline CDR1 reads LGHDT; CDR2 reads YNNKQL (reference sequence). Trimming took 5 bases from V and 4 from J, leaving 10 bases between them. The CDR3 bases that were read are TGTGCCAGCAGCACGGGACGGAAAAACACCTTGTAC. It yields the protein CASSTGRKNTLY. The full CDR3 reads CASSTGRKNTLYF. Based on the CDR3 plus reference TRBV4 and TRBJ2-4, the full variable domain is ETAVFQTPNYHVTQVGNEVSFNCKQTLGHDTMYWYKQDSKKLLKIMFSYNNKQLIVNETVPRRFSPQSSDKAHLNLRIKSVEPEDSAVYLCASSTGRKNTLYFGAGTRLSVL.

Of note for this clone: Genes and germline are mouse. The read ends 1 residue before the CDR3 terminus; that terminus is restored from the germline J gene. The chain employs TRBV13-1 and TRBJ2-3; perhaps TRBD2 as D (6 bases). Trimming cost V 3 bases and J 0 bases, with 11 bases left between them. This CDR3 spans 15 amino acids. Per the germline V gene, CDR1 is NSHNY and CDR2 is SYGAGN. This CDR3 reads CASSVLGSSAETLYF. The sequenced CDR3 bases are TGTGCCAGCAGTGTACTGGGATCTAGTGCAGAAACGCTGTAT.

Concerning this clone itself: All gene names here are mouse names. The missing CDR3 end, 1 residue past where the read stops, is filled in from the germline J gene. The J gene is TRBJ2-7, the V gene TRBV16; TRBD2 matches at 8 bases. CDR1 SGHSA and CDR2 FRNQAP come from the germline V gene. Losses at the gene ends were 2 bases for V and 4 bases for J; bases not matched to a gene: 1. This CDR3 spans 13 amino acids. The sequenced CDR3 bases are TGTGCAAGCAGCTTATTGGGGGGGTATGAACAGTAC. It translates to CASSLLGGYEQY. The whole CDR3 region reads CASSLLGGYEQYF.

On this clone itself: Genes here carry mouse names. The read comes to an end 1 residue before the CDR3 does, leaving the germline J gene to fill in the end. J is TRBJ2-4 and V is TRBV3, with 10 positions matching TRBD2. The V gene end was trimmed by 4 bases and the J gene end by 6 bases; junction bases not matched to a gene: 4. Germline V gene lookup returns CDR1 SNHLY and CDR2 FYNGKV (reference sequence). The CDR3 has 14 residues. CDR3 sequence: CASSSGTGANTLYF. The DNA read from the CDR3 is TGTGCCAGCAGCTCCGGGACTGGGGCCAACACCTTGTAC.

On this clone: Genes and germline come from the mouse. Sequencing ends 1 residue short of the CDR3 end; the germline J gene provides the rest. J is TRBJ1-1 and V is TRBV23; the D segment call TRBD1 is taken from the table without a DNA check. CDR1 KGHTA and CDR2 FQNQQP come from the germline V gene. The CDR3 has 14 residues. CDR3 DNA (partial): TGCTCCAGCAGTCAAGACAGGGGGAACACAGAAGTCTTC. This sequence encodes CSSSQDRGNTEVF. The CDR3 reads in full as CSSSQDRGNTEVFF.

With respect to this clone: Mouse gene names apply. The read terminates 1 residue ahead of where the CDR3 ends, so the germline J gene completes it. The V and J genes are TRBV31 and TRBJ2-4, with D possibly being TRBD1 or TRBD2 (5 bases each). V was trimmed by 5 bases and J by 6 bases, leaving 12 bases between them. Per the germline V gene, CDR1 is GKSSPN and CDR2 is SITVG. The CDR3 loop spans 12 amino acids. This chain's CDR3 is CAWGTGGNTLYF. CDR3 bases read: TGTGCCTGGGGGACGGGAGGCAACACCTTGTAC.

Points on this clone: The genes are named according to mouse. The DNA read from the CDR3 is TGTGCCTGGAGTCTAGGGGGGGCGGAGGACACCCAGTAC. Protein sequence: CAWSLGGAEDTQY. The entire CDR3 protein is CAWSLGGAEDTQYF. The J gene is TRBJ2-5, the V gene TRBV31, with 8 bases aligning to TRBD2. The CDR3 extends 1 residue past the end of the read, so its final part is completed from the germline J gene. CDR3 length: 14 residues. With 0 bases clipped from V and 6 bases from J, the junction kept 5 bases outside the gene matches. Germline V lookup: CDR1 GKSSPN, CDR2 SITVG.

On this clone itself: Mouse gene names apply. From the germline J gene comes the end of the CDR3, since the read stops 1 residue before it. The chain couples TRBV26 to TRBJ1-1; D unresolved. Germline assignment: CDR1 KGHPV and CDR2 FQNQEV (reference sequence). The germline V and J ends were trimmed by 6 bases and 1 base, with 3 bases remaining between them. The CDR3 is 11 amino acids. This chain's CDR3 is CASRGNTEVFF. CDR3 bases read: TGTGCCAGCAGGGGGAACACAGAAGTCTTC.